This T cell receptor (beta chain) was observed in a study of T-cell reconstitution after alpha-beta-depleted transplantation in children. TCRbeta library preparation incorporated unique molecular identifiers. TCRdb recomputed calls from the PCR reads with MiXCR, one row per CDR3 protein. The table has hundreds of thousands of distinct CDR3 sequences, roughly 8.1% seen once. Sequencing used PBMCs, mostly from graft donor cells, obtained 360 days after TCRalphabeta/CD19-depleted stem cell transplant. The TCR originated in a male patient aged 2-9 years who had a stem cell transplant for acute myeloid leukemia, so the T cells may come from the graft donor.

The CDR3 DNA is TGTGCCAGCAGCCCCCGAAGCGATACGCAGTATTTT. Protein: CASSPRSDTQYF. The V and J genes are TRBV9 and TRBJ2-3, with D unclear. V lost 4 bases and J lost 6, with 9 bases in between. The germline CDR1 and CDR2 sequences are SGDLS and YYNGEE. This CDR3 region has 12 residues. The variable domain in full, with the rest retrieved from reference TRBV9 and TRBJ2-3, is DSGVTQTPKHLITATGQRVTLRCSPRSGDLSVYWYQQSLDQGLQFLIQYYNGEERAKGNILERFSAQQFPDLHSELNLSSLELGDSALYFCASSPRSDTQYFGPGTRLTVL.